This record looks at one T cell receptor beta chain sequence and its context. The antigen it recognizes is unknown. Base qualities are not recorded, but no much larger clone differs from it by a single base. High-throughput TCR beta sequencing profiled peripheral blood CD8+ and CD4+ T cells from healthy donors, Susac syndrome patients and multiple sclerosis patients. The multiple sclerosis controls were treatment-naive patients whose relapsing-remitting disease, either stable or active, fulfilled the revised McDonald criteria. CD8+ TEMRA cells were enriched by FACS, while bulk CD8+ and CD4+ T cells were purified by magnetic negative isolation. Blood was collected in EDTA tubes and processed within 24 hours, with PBMCs isolated through density gradient centrifugation. PBMCs intended for TCR sequencing were cryopreserved in liquid nitrogen and thawed later in a water bath at 37 degrees C. The sorted or isolated CD4+, CD8+ and CD8+ TEMRA cells reached a purity of at least 90%.

The junction shows trimming of 7 bases on V and 3 bases on J, plus 10 bases between the germline ends. For CDR1 and CDR2, the germline V gene lists MNHEY and SVGAGI. Reading from cysteine to phenylalanine, the CDR3 counts 12 amino acids. Here the CDR3 DNA is all that survives: 36 bases in frame from base 1. This sample was taken from a study of CD8 T cells in Susac syndrome (dated by TCRdb to about 2019). Regarding the complete study: Repertoire sequencing was used to test whether CD8+ T cell activation and differentiation in Susac syndrome was antigen driven. The clonality of the CD8+ T cell repertoire was compared across approximately twelve healthy donors, about 14 Susac syndrome patients and under 18 multiple sclerosis patients. Here is what the overall study found, with its caveats: The number of individuals in the TCR sequencing and HLA analysis was recognized as being relatively small.

RNA was extracted with the RNeasy kit and about 0.5 to 1 ug was reverse transcribed using random hexamers. The immunoSEQ multiplex PCR assay, which covers 54 Vbeta and 13 Jbeta segments, was used to amplify TCR beta CDR3 regions. PCR amplification bias was corrected using a synthetic template baseline for primer optimization and computational correction. Per the authors' processing: Reads were annotated to V, D and J genes per IMGT and analyzed with immunoSEQ Analyzer, keeping only productive sequences. Clonality was calculated as one minus the Shannon entropy normalized by log2 of the number of productive unique sequences. Public and private clones were assessed among the 100 most prevalent clones of each patient and control. Clones were defined as Susac-specific if absent from the healthy and MS cohorts, from around 1,100 published viral clones and from other ImmuneACCESS disease sequences. TCRdb reanalyzed the raw reads on its own, using fastp at Q25 for trimming and MiXCR for clone calling, and kept in-frame beta chains. Rows with one shared CDR3 protein collapse into an entry with the most common genes and DNA. The V and J calls and clone size are TCRdb's, not the authors'. The sample yields about 130,000 distinct CDR3 sequences; 75% to 90% were counted once. Roughly 0.5% of the sample comes from the top ten.

The sequence links TRBV6-5 to TRBJ2-7; the D gene assignment is ambiguous. Sequencing was carried out using CD8+ T cells from PBMCs. The clonotype originates from a human donor with multiple sclerosis. The sequenced DNA: TGTGCCAGCACCGGCGACGACTACGAGCAGTACTTC. This sequence encodes CASTGDDYEQYF.